The clone carrying this T cell receptor (beta chain) was counted a few times. Its antigen is not known. Using its own MiXCR run on the reads, TCRdb lists one record per CDR3 protein. The table has hundreds of thousands of distinct CDR3 sequences, about 44% seen once. This sample was taken from a study of T cell repertoires in cytomegalovirus infection. Study as a whole: The authors relied on CMV epitopes, both recently identified HLA-C-restricted and well-studied HLA-B-restricted. Carrying CMV and the relevant HLA type showed in public TCR beta signatures.

This CDR3 contains 13 residues. Per the germline V gene, CDR1 is LGHNA and CDR2 is YNFKEQ. V was pared by 1 base and J by 7 bases, with 10 bases between. General study findings and limits: What dominated the ex vivo response were HLA-C-restricted CMV-specific TCR beta clonotypes. There were carriers of CMV plus the relevant HLA, and cumulative public TCR beta family frequency identified them.

The rearrangement joins TRBV4-2 to TRBJ1-2; the D gene is possibly TRBD1 (5 bases). This TCR came from a human donor in good health (CMV status not recorded). Some clones in this sample may be carry-over from other donors' samples. The sample consisted of cultured PBMCs, taken from culture after CMV antigen stimulation. The CDR3 sequence: CASSQVLQGGYTF. The CDR3 nucleotides are TGTGCCAGCAGCCAAGTGCTCCAGGGTGGCTACACCTTC.